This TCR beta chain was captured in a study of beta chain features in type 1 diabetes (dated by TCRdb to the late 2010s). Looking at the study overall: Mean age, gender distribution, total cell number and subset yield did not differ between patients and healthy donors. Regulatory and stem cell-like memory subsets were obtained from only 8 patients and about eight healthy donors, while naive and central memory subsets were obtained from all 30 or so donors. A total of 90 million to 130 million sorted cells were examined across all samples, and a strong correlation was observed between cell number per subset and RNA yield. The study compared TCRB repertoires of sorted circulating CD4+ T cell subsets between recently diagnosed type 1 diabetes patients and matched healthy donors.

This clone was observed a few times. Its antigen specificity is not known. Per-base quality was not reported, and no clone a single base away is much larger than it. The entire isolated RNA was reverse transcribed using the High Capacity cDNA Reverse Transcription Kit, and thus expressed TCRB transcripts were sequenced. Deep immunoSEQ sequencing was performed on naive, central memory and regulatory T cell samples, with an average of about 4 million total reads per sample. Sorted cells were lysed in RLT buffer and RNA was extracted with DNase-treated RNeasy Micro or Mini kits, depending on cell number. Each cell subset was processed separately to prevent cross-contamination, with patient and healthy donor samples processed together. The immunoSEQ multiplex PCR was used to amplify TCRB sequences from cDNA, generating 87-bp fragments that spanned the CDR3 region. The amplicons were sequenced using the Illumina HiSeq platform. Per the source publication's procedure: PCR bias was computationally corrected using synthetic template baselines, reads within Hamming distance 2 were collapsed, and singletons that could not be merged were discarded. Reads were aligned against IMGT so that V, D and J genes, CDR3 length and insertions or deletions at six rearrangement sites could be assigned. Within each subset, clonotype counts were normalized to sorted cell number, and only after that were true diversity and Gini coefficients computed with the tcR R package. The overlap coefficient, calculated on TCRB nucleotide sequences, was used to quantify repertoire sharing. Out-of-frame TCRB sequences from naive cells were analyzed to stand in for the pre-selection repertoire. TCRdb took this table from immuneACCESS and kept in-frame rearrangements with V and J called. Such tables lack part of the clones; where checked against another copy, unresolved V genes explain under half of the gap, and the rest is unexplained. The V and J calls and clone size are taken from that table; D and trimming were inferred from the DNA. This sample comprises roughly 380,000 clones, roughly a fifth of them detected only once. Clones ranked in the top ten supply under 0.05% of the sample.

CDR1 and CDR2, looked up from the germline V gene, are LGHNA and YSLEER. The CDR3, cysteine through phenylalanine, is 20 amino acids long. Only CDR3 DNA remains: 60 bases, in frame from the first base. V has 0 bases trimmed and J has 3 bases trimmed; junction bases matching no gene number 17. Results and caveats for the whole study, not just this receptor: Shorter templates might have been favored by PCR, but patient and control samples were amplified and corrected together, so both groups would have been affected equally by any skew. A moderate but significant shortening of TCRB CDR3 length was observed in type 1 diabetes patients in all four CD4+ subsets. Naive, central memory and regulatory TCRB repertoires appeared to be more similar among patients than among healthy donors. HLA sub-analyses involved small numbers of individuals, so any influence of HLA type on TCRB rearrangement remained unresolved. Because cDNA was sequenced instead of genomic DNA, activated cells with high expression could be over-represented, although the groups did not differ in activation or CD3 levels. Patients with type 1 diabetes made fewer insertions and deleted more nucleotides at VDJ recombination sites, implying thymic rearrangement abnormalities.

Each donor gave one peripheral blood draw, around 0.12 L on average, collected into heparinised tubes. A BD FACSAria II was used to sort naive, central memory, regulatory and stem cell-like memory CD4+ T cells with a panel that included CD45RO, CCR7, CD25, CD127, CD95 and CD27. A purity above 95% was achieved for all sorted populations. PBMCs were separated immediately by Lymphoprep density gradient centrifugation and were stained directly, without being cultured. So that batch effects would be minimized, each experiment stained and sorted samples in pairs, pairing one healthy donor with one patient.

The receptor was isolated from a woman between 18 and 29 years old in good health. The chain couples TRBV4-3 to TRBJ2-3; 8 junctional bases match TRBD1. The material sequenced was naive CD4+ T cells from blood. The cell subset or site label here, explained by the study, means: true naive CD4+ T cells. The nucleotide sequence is TGCGCCAGCAGCCAAGATTCCGGGCGAGCAGGACAGGGTAGAACAGATACGCAGTATTTT. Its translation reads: CASSQDSGRAGQGRTDTQYF.